This T cell receptor (beta chain) was obtained from a study of T cells in Graves' hyperthyroidism and ophthalmopathy. Study summary: Peripheral blood samples were taken at initial diagnosis, prior to any treatment.

This clonotype appeared many times. What it binds is unknown. Researchers amplified the TCR beta CDR3 regions from RNA transcripts. The HTBI primer set drove a first-round RT-PCR of the TCR CDR3. TCRdb reprocessed the multiplex PCR reads with MiXCR, giving one entry per CDR3 protein. The data hold roughly 290,000 distinct CDR3 sequences, with about a sixth observed a single time. Germline V gene sequence: CDR1 SGHTA, CDR2 FQGNSA. V shed 4 bases and J shed 5 bases, with 30 bases lying between them. The CDR3 is made up of 19 amino acids. Study-level findings and limits: The model's output predicted ophthalmopathy at a median of approximately 6.5 months prior to onset. Ophthalmopathy and stable hyperthyroidism were told apart by a 13 V-J model.

Diagnostic assessment was based on clinical symptoms, serum thyroxine and TRAb, thyroid ultrasound and orbital computed tomography. The sample was blood. The clonotype was recovered from a woman aged 55-69 years with Graves' ophthalmopathy. The chain employs TRBV7-2 and TRBJ2-7; D is possibly TRBD1 (5 bases). Here the CDR3 DNA reads TGTGCCAGCAGCTACCCACGGCCCCCGACAGATCTATCAAGGGACGAGCAGTACTTC. Its translation is CASSYPRPPTDLSRDEQYF.